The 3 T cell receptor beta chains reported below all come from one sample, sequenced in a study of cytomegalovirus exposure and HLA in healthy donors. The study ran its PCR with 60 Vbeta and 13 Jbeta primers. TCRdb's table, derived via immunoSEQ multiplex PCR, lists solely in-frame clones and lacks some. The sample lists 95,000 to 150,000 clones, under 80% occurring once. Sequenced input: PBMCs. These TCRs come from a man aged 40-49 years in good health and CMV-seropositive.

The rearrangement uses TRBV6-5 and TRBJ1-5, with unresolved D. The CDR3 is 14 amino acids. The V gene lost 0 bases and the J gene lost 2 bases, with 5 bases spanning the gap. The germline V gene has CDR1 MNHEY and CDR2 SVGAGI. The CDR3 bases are TGTGCCAGCAGTTACTCGGAGGGCAATCAGCCCCAGCATTTT. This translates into CASSYSEGNQPQHF.

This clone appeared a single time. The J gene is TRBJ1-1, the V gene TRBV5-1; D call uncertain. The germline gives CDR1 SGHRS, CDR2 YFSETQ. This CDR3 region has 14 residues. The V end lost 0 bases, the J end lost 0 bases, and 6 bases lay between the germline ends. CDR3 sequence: CASSLGPLNTEAFF. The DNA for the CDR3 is TGCGCCAGCAGCTTGGGGCCTCTGAACACTGAAGCTTTCTTT.

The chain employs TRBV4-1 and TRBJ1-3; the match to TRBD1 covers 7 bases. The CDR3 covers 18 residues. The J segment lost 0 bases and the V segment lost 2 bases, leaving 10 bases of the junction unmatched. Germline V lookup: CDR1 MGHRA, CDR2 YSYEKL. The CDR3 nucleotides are TGCGCCAGCAGCCAAAGGGAGGCAGGGGGAACCTCTGGAAACACCATATATTTT. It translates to CASSQREAGGTSGNTIYF.